This T cell receptor (beta chain) was observed in a study of control samples from healthy donors and cancer patients. This table comes from immunoSEQ multiplex PCR, and its TCRdb copy is limited to in-frame clones, with some not included. The sample has 150,000 or so clones; 93% are singletons. This CDR3 comprises 14 residues. Per the germline V gene, CDR1 is SGHVS and CDR2 is FQNEAQ. J was trimmed by 5 bases and V by 2 bases; bases with no gene match: 3. The J gene is TRBJ1-2, the V gene TRBV7-8, with 9 nucleotides matching TRBD1. This clonotype originated in a young man in good health. The sequenced material came from blood. The CDR3 nucleotides read TGTGCCAGCAGCTTACGGGACAGGGTGTATGGCTACACCTTC. Amino acids: CASSLRDRVYGYTF.